Below are 24 T cell receptor beta chains sequenced from a single sample in a study of blood T cell repertoires in COVID-19. Sequencing was performed with immunoSEQ multiplex PCR; in TCRdb, only in-frame clones are kept and a portion is missing. The data show fewer than 150,000 clones, with more than 70% seen just once and around 5.5% held by the top ten. Material for sequencing was peripheral blood. These receptors all stem from a woman aged 60-75 years with COVID-19, enrolled during active disease.

V gene TRBV19 combines with J gene TRBJ1-2; 10 nucleotides agree with TRBD1. With V trimmed by 4 bases and J by 7 bases, 3 bases remained unmatched. This CDR3 is 13 amino acids long. The germline gives CDR1 LNHDA, CDR2 SQIVND (reference sequence). DNA for the CDR3: TGTGCCAGTAGTAGGGACAGGGGTCTTGGCTACACCTTC. Encoded protein: CASSRDRGLGYTF.

The rearrangement uses TRBV19 and TRBJ2-1; possible D gene TRBD2, 6 bases. Germline CDR1 and CDR2: LNHDA and SQIVND (reference sequence). This CDR3 has 15 amino acids. V lost 5 bases and J 0 bases, leaving 11 bases between the germline ends. CDR3 sequence (DNA): TGTGCCAGTAGTCAACTAGCCAGCTCCTACAATGAGCAGTTCTTC. This sequence encodes CASSQLASSYNEQFF. The variable domain in full, completed from reference TRBV19 and TRBJ2-1, reads DGGITQSPKYLFRKEGQNVTLSCEQNLNHDAMYWYRQDPGQGLRLIYYSQIVNDFQKGDIAEGYSVSREKKESFPLTVTSAQKNPTAFYLCASSQLASSYNEQFFGPGTRLTVL.

The rearrangement joins TRBV18 to TRBJ2-3, with D maybe TRBD2 (5 bases). The V gene lost 5 bases and the J gene lost 2 bases, with 8 bases spanning the gap. This CDR3 contains 13 residues. Per the germline V gene, CDR1 is KGHSH and CDR2 is LQKENI. CDR3 in amino acids: CASSIANTDTQYF. The DNA of the CDR3 is TGTGCCAGCTCAATAGCGAACACAGATACGCAGTATTTT.

J is TRBJ1-2 and V is TRBV19; no clear D. The CDR3 loop spans 15 amino acids. V lost 2 bases and J 5 bases, leaving 15 bases between the germline ends. Germline V gives CDR1 LNHDA, CDR2 SQIVND (reference sequence). The CDR3 nucleotides read TGTGCCAGTAGTATACTAGCGTTCGGGCTATATGGCTACACCTTC. Protein sequence: CASSILAFGLYGYTF.

The sample holds one count of this clone. This chain uses TRBV18 with TRBJ1-1, with no clear D. The CDR3 covers 16 residues. Germline V gene lookup returns CDR1 KGHSH and CDR2 LQKENI. The V gene lost 3 bases and the J gene lost 0 bases, with 14 bases spanning the gap. CDR3 protein: CASSPLPDSMNTEAFF. DNA of the CDR3: TGTGCCAGCTCACCGCTACCCGATTCCATGAACACTGAAGCTTTCTTT.

The CDR3 protein is CATSATGGGQPQHF. CDR3 sequence (DNA): TGTGCCACCAGTGCCACAGGGGGCGGGCAGCCCCAGCATTTT. This rearrangement joins TRBV24-1 to TRBJ1-5; 9 bases agree with TRBD1. V trimming: 5 bases; J trimming: 7 bases; junction bases outside the gene matches: 5. The CDR3 extends over 14 amino acids. From germline, CDR1 is KGHDR and CDR2 SFDVKD.

The V gene is TRBV10-3, the J gene TRBJ1-2, with TRBD1 as a possible D gene (5 bases). CDR3 size: 14 residues. Trimming cost V 10 bases and J 2 bases, with 17 bases left between them. The germline V gene encodes CDR1 ENHRY and CDR2 SYGVKD. The CDR3 loop is CATQGGRENYGYTF. The CDR3 DNA sequence: TGTGCCACCCAGGGCGGCAGGGAAAACTATGGCTACACCTTC.

The chain joins TRBV6-5 to TRBJ2-7, with a tentative D call TRBD1 (6 bases). The CDR3 contains 14 residues. V lost 5 bases and J 1 base, leaving 12 bases between the germline ends. Germline-derived CDR1 and CDR2 are MNHEY and SVGAGI. CDR3 in DNA: TGTGCCAGCAGTCTGGGGGACACTTCCTACGAGCAGTACTTC. Protein sequence: CASSLGDTSYEQYF.

This sequence joins TRBV5-4 and TRBJ1-6, with D hard to call. CDR1 SGHNT and CDR2 YYREEE come from the germline V gene (reference sequence). The V end lost 2 bases, the J end lost 7 bases, and 10 bases lay between the germline ends. CDR3 length equals 14 residues. CDR3 in DNA: TGTGCCAGCAGCTTAGATAGTATAAATTCACCCCTCCACTTT. It yields the protein CASSLDSINSPLHF.

A few counts support this clone. The chain uses TRBV19 and TRBJ1-4, with D possibly matching TRBD1 (6 bases). Germline CDR1 and CDR2: LNHDA and SQIVND (reference sequence). The CDR3 extends over 16 amino acids. The ends were cut back, 6 bases at V and 7 bases at J, with 21 bases in the middle. As DNA, the CDR3 is TGTGCCAGTAGCGGTCGCCGGGACACACAGGGTGAAAAACTGTTTTTT. It specifies CASSGRRDTQGEKLFF.

CDR3 residues: CSGWGDNEQFF. The DNA of the CDR3 is TGCAGCGGATGGGGGGACAATGAGCAGTTCTTC. The chain employs TRBV29-1 and TRBJ2-1; possibly TRBD2 for D (6 bases). The V and J ends lost 7 bases and 5 bases respectively, with 9 bases between them. CDR3 size: 11 residues. Germline V CDR1 and CDR2: SQVTM, ANQGSEA.

V and J are TRBV5-1 and TRBJ2-7; TRBD1 might be the D (5 bases). Per the germline V gene, CDR1 is SGHRS and CDR2 is YFSETQ. Trimming removed 0 bases from V and 0 bases from J, with 13 bases in between. The CDR3 is 16 residues long. DNA of the CDR3: TGCGCCAGCAGCTTGGCGTTGTCAGGGCCCTCCTACGAGCAGTACTTC. Its protein is CASSLALSGPSYEQYF.

The chain recombines TRBV28 with TRBJ2-1; TRBD2 aligns across 9 bases. The V gene end was trimmed by 7 bases and the J gene end by 10 bases; junction bases not matched to a gene: 20. Germline CDR1 reads MDHEN; CDR2 reads SYDVKM. The CDR3 loop spans 17 amino acids. The CDR3 nucleotides are TGTGCCAGCATCCCCCAACTCGCGGGGGGGGGTTTTGGAGAGCAGTTCTTC. It encodes CASIPQLAGGGFGEQFF.

This chain joins TRBV12-3 or TRBV12-4 and TRBJ1-2; no firm D call. Trimming stripped 4 bases from V and 0 bases from J, with 6 bases between. The CDR3 runs 13 residues. The CDR3 DNA reads TGTGCCAGCAGTTCCCCCGCTAACTATGGCTACACCTTC. Residues: CASSSPANYGYTF.

This clone was observed once. The rearrangement links TRBV10-2 to TRBJ1-3; 8 nucleotides agree with TRBD1. With 4 bases clipped from V and 0 bases from J, the junction kept 8 bases outside the gene matches. Germline CDR1 and CDR2: WSHSY and SAAADI. The CDR3 sequence is 17 residues long. CDR3 sequence: CASSGSGQGFSGNTIYF. As DNA, the CDR3 is TGCGCCAGCAGTGGAAGCGGACAGGGCTTCTCTGGAAACACCATATATTTT.

The CDR3 nucleotides are TGTGCCAGCAGCTTAGCGGGTGCGGACCAAGAGACCCAGTACTTC. Encoded protein: CASSLAGADQETQYF. The chain uses TRBV7-3 and TRBJ2-5; tentative D call: TRBD2 (5 bases). CDR3 length equals 15 residues. V lost 2 bases and J 0 bases, leaving 10 bases between the germline ends. The germline gives CDR1 SGHTA, CDR2 FQGTGA.

A single count supports this clone. V gene TRBV27 combines with J gene TRBJ1-2; 12 nucleotides line up with TRBD1. The CDR3 loop spans 16 amino acids. V was pared by 4 bases and J by 7 bases, with 10 bases of the junction left unmatched. Germline loops: CDR1 MNHEY, CDR2 SMNVEV (reference sequence). DNA for the CDR3: TGTGCCAGCAGTTCGCGAGTGGGGACAGGGGGCTCTGGCTACACCTTC. It translates to CASSSRVGTGGSGYTF.

The chain uses TRBV6-5 and TRBJ2-7; D possibly corresponds to TRBD1 (6 bases). V lost 6 bases to trimming and J lost 1 base, with 16 bases between them. This CDR3 spans 15 amino acids. Germline CDR1 reads MNHEY; CDR2 reads SVGAGI. The CDR3: CASRRNPQGSYEQYF. CDR3 nucleotide sequence: TGTGCCAGCAGACGAAACCCACAGGGATCCTACGAGCAGTACTTC.

V and J are TRBV27 and TRBJ2-7, with D unclear. The CDR3 consists of 14 residues. V lost 6 bases and J 6 bases, leaving 18 bases between the germline ends. Germline lookup yields CDR1 MNHEY and CDR2 SMNVEV (reference sequence). In DNA form, the CDR3 reads TGTGCCAGCAGCTTACCCACAAATCCCCTCGAGCAGTACTTC. Residues: CASSLPTNPLEQYF.

This clone came up a few times. V is TRBV5-1 and J is TRBJ2-7; D is possibly TRBD2 (6 bases). V lost 3 bases to trimming and J lost 9 bases, with 19 bases between them. The CDR3 runs to 14 residues. CDR1 and CDR2 (germline): SGHRS, YFSETQ. CDR3 in DNA: TGCGCCAGCAGCTACGCTCGGCCGGGGGTTTGGCAGTACTTC. This sequence encodes CASSYARPGVWQYF. The full variable domain, with the rest looked up from reference TRBV5-1 and TRBJ2-7, is KAGVTQTPRYLIKTRGQQVTLSCSPISGHRSVSWYQQTPGQGLQFLFEYFSETQRNKGNFPGRFSGRQFSNSRSEMNVSTLELGDSALYLCASSYARPGVWQYFGPGTRLTVT.

This sequence joins TRBV10-3 and TRBJ1-4; 9 bases map to TRBD1. This CDR3 contains 17 residues. Trimming at V came to 7 bases and at J to 0 bases, leaving 9 bases not matched to a gene. Germline V gives CDR1 ENHRY, CDR2 SYGVKD. In DNA, the CDR3 is TGTGCCATCATCCCGGGACAGGGCCTTTCAACTAATGAAAAACTGTTTTTT. Protein product: CAIIPGQGLSTNEKLFF.

The rearrangement links TRBV5-6 to TRBJ1-2; tentative D call: TRBD1 (6 bases). The CDR3 is 17 residues long. Germline-derived CDR1 and CDR2 are SGHDT and YYEEEE. V dropped 2 bases and J dropped 2 bases, with 19 bases sitting between them. CDR3 DNA sequence: TGTGCCAGCAGCTTACTTTTTCTGGGGGCAGGGAACTATGGCTACACCTTC. It is translated as CASSLLFLGAGNYGYTF. Full variable domain (missing parts from reference TRBV5-6 and TRBJ1-2): DAGVTQSPTHLIKTRGQQVTLRCSPKSGHDTVSWYQQALGQGPQFIFQYYEEEERQRGNFPDRFSGHQFPNYSSELNVNALLLGDSALYLCASSLLFLGAGNYGYTFGSGTRLTVV.

This clone appeared a few times. This chain links TRBV18 with TRBJ1-4; 10 bases fit TRBD1. CDR3 length equals 16 residues. The junction had 6 bases not matched to a gene; V was cut back by 4 bases and J by 4 bases. The germline V gene encodes CDR1 KGHSH and CDR2 LQKENI. Here the CDR3 DNA reads TGTGCCAGCTCACAAGACAGGGGGCGTATTAATGAAAAACTGTTTTTT. Translation gives CASSQDRGRINEKLFF. The full variable domain, completed using reference TRBV18 and TRBJ1-4, is NAGVMQNPRHLVRRRGQEARLRCSPMKGHSHVYWYRQLPEEGLKFMVYLQKENIIDESGMPKERFSAEFPKEGPSILRIQQVVRGDSAAYFCASSQDRGRINEKLFFGSGTQLSVL.

This sequence joins TRBV29-1 and TRBJ1-1, with TRBD1 as a possible D gene (5 bases). Germline loops: CDR1 SQVTM, CDR2 ANQGSEA. This CDR3 comprises 13 residues. Trimming removed 8 bases at V and 1 base at J, with 14 bases between. CDR3 amino acids: CSPSRTQNTEAFF. As DNA, the CDR3 is TGCAGCCCCTCGAGGACACAGAACACTGAAGCTTTCTTT.